The 32 T cell receptor beta chains given below trace back to one sample, sequenced in a study of preoperative IRX-2 immunotherapy in early breast cancer. Method: immunoSEQ multiplex PCR; TCRdb's copy keeps in-frame clones and lacks some. The sample lists under 30,000 clones, around 90% occurring once. Documented treatment: preoperative locoregional IRX-2 cytokine immunotherapy. The starting material was tumor tissue, obtained after IRX-2 immunotherapy. The receptor source for this set is a human donor with breast cancer.

The CDR3 DNA is TGTGCCAGCAGCTTTGTTGAGGGCGCCGGTGGCTACACCTTC. Amino acid sequence: CASSFVEGAGGYTF. The V call is TRBV7-2, the J call TRBJ1-2, with D unclear. V lost 3 bases and J 7 bases, leaving 15 bases between the germline ends. Looked up from germline, CDR1 is SGHTA and CDR2 is FQGNSA. This CDR3 is built from 14 residues.

This rearrangement joins TRBV6-6 to TRBJ1-4, with D unresolved. CDR1 is MNHNY and CDR2 is SVGAGI in the germline V gene (reference sequence). V was shortened by 6 bases and J by 0 bases, with 8 bases between the two germline ends. The CDR3 loop spans 14 amino acids. This chain's CDR3 is CASSLGSTNEKLFF. The CDR3 DNA sequence: TGTGCCAGCAGCCTGGGATCAACTAATGAAAAACTGTTTTTT.

The chain combines TRBV11-2 with TRBJ1-2, with 7 bases lining up with TRBD1. This CDR3 is 16 amino acids long. J gave up 4 bases and V 3 bases, and 11 bases lay outside the gene matches. Germline CDR1 reads SGHAT; CDR2 reads FQNNGV. The CDR3 loop reads CASSFSLLDRTYGYTF. In DNA, the CDR3 is TGTGCCAGCAGCTTTAGTCTATTGGACAGGACCTATGGCTACACCTTC.

This clone was counted a few times. The V call is TRBV5-1, the J call TRBJ2-1, with D perhaps TRBD1 (5 bases). The CDR3 covers 12 residues. The V and J ends lost 6 bases and 7 bases respectively, with 11 bases between them. Germline CDR1 and CDR2: SGHRS and YFSETQ. The CDR3 DNA is TGCGCCAGCAACCTTCAGGGTAATGAGCAGTTCTTC. Translated: CASNLQGNEQFF. The entire variable domain, with the rest obtained from reference TRBV5-1 and TRBJ2-1, is as follows: KAGVTQTPRYLIKTRGQQVTLSCSPISGHRSVSWYQQTPGQGLQFLFEYFSETQRNKGNFPGRFSGRQFSNSRSEMNVSTLELGDSALYLCASNLQGNEQFFGPGTRLTVL.

The rearrangement uses TRBV7-2 and TRBJ1-2, with a tentative D call TRBD1 (6 bases). Germline CDR1 SGHTA, CDR2 FQGNSA. The CDR3 has 13 residues. The ends were cut back, 4 bases at V and 8 bases at J, with 14 bases in the middle. CDR3 nucleotide sequence: TGTGCCAGCAGCTCCAACAGGGCGGGCGGCTACACCTTC. Protein: CASSSNRAGGYTF.

CDR3 nucleotides: TGTGCCAGCAGCTTATTCGACACAGATACGCAGTATTTT. Its translation: CASSLFDTDTQYF. The chain recombines TRBV11-2 with TRBJ2-3; no reliable D call. Germline-derived CDR1 and CDR2 are SGHAT and FQNNGV. This CDR3 region has 13 residues. V was clipped by 2 bases and J by 2 bases, with 5 bases between them.

This chain joins TRBV19 and TRBJ1-2; the D gene is possibly TRBD1 (5 bases). The germline V and J ends were trimmed by 3 bases and 7 bases, with 9 bases remaining between them. Germline lookup yields CDR1 LNHDA and CDR2 SQIVND (reference sequence). This CDR3 contains 12 residues. CDR3 sequence: CASSMGGSGYTF. CDR3 bases: TGTGCCAGTAGTATGGGGGGTTCTGGCTACACCTTC.

The chain combines TRBV19 with TRBJ1-4; 10 nucleotides align to TRBD1. V lost 6 bases to trimming and J lost 6 bases; unmatched junction nucleotides: 7. CDR3 length equals 15 residues. The germline V gene encodes CDR1 LNHDA and CDR2 SQIVND (reference sequence). This chain's CDR3 is CASSGSGTGDEKLFF. The CDR3 region has the DNA TGTGCCAGTAGCGGATCCGGGACAGGGGATGAAAAACTGTTTTTT.

This clone has a single count. The chain links TRBV4-2 to TRBJ2-3; TRBD1 might be the D (6 bases). The CDR3 is 18 residues long. Trimming removed 3 bases from V and 6 bases from J, with 25 bases in between. Germline V gene data show CDR1 as LGHNA and CDR2 as YNFKEQ. DNA for the CDR3: TGTGCCAGCAGCCAGGACTGGGGGACAAACCTTCAACAGGATACGCAGTATTTT. This gives the protein CASSQDWGTNLQQDTQYF.

The chain joins TRBV30 to TRBJ2-7, with D possibly being TRBD1 or TRBD2 (6 bases each). The V end was cut by 4 bases, the J end by 1 base, with 14 bases between. Germline lookup yields CDR1 GTSNPN and CDR2 SVGIG (reference sequence). The CDR3 extends over 14 amino acids. The CDR3 sequence is CAWTRGVRSYEQYF. The CDR3 DNA sequence: TGTGCCTGGACGAGGGGGGTAAGGTCCTACGAGCAGTACTTC.

V and J are TRBV7-9 and TRBJ2-2; weak D call: TRBD1 (5 bases). CDR3 length equals 15 residues. CDR1 is SEHNR, CDR2 FQNEAQ, per germline (reference sequence). The germline V and J ends were trimmed by 3 bases and 7 bases, with 15 bases remaining between them. The CDR3 is CASSFQSGIDGELFF. In DNA form, the CDR3 reads TGTGCCAGCAGCTTCCAGTCAGGGATTGACGGGGAGCTGTTTTTT.

The sample holds a few counts of this clone. The V call is TRBV19, the J call TRBJ1-5; D unclear. The CDR3 is made up of 14 amino acids. Trimming removed 6 bases at V and 2 bases at J, with 11 bases between. Germline lookup yields CDR1 LNHDA and CDR2 SQIVND (reference sequence). CDR3 nucleotide sequence: TGTGCCAGTAGAAATGACGCGGGCAATCAGCCCCAGCATTTT. Its translation is CASRNDAGNQPQHF.

This chain links TRBV7-2 with TRBJ1-1; D is ambiguous. Trimming cost V 2 bases and J 3 bases, with 16 bases left between them. Germline V gene sequence: CDR1 SGHTA, CDR2 FQGNSA. This CDR3 is built from 16 residues. CDR3 DNA sequence: TGTGCCAGCAGCTTAATCATTCGCCTCATTGACACTGAAGCTTTCTTT. Translation gives CASSLIIRLIDTEAFF.

This clone was found once. V is TRBV6-5 and J is TRBJ2-5; no reliable D call. Trimming took off 0 bases at V and 5 bases at J, with 13 bases between the two ends. Germline V lookup: CDR1 MNHEY, CDR2 SVGAGI. The CDR3 loop spans 15 amino acids. The CDR3, as DNA: TGTGCCAGCAGTTACTCGGCCACGCTGCCGGAGACCCAGTACTTC. Translation gives CASSYSATLPETQYF.

This chain connects TRBV6-6 to TRBJ1-6, with D perhaps TRBD1 (6 bases). This CDR3 has 13 residues. V dropped 10 bases and J dropped 5 bases, with 12 bases sitting between them. The germline V gene encodes CDR1 MNHNY and CDR2 SVGAGI (reference sequence). CDR3 sequence: CATRQVDNSPLHF. Here the CDR3 DNA reads TGTGCCACCAGACAGGTGGATAATTCACCCCTCCACTTT.

This chain joins TRBV5-5 and TRBJ1-3, with D maybe TRBD1 (6 bases). Germline V gives CDR1 SGHKS, CDR2 YYEKEE (reference sequence). The CDR3 is 19 residues long. V shed 0 bases and J shed 4 bases, with 23 bases lying between them. CDR3 protein: CASSLAAGTPFLGGNTIYF. DNA for the CDR3: TGTGCCAGCAGCTTGGCCGCCGGGACACCTTTTCTGGGGGGAAACACCATATATTTT.

The chain couples TRBV19 to TRBJ2-1; D not certain. The CDR3 is made up of 15 amino acids. Germline values: CDR1 LNHDA, CDR2 SQIVND (reference sequence). Trimming stripped 9 bases from V and 2 bases from J, with 17 bases between. The CDR3 bases are TGTGCCAGCACAATCAACAGTGGGACCTACAATGAGCAGTTCTTC. It yields the protein CASTINSGTYNEQFF.

The chain employs TRBV11-3 and TRBJ1-6; D is ambiguous. CDR1 SGHNT and CDR2 YENEEA come from the germline V gene. The CDR3 consists of 14 residues. Between the trimmed V and J ends, which lost 5 bases and 7 bases, there was a span of 12 bases. The DNA for the CDR3 is TGTGCCAGCAGCCTACGGACCGAGAATTCACCCCTCCACTTT. Amino acids: CASSLRTENSPLHF. Combining the CDR3 with reference TRBV11-3 and TRBJ1-6 gives the whole variable domain EAGVVQSPRYKIIEKKQPVAFWCNPISGHNTLYWYLQNLGQGPELLIRYENEEAVDDSQLPKDRFSAERLKGVDSTLKIQPAELGDSAVYLCASSLRTENSPLHFGNGTRLTVT.

The V and J genes are TRBV5-1 and TRBJ1-2; TRBD1 is a possible D gene (6 bases). With 5 bases removed from V and 7 bases from J, the gap between germline ends came to 12 bases. The germline V gene has CDR1 SGHRS and CDR2 YFSETQ. CDR3 size: 12 residues. CDR3 sequence: CASRPGEFGYTF. The CDR3, as DNA: TGCGCCAGCAGACCAGGGGAGTTTGGCTACACCTTC.

The rearrangement uses TRBV18 and TRBJ1-1; 8 bases line up with TRBD1. Germline V CDR1 and CDR2: KGHSH, LQKENI. Losses at the gene ends were 3 bases for V and 4 bases for J; bases not matched to a gene: 1. The CDR3 consists of 13 residues. The CDR3 spells CASSPGQGTEAFF. The CDR3 DNA is TGTGCCAGCTCACCCGGACAGGGCACTGAAGCTTTCTTT. Full variable domain (outside the CDR3, taken from reference TRBV18 and TRBJ1-1): NAGVMQNPRHLVRRRGQEARLRCSPMKGHSHVYWYRQLPEEGLKFMVYLQKENIIDESGMPKERFSAEFPKEGPSILRIQQVVRGDSAAYFCASSPGQGTEAFFGQGTRLTVV.

The chain employs TRBV7-9 and TRBJ1-1; D may be TRBD1 (5 bases). The ends were cut back, 4 bases at V and 1 base at J, with 10 bases in the middle. Germline V CDR1 and CDR2: SEHNR, FQNEAQ (reference sequence). This CDR3 region has 14 residues. The CDR3 sequence: CASSSGGTNTEAFF. The CDR3 DNA reads as TGTGCCAGCAGCTCGGGCGGGACGAACACTGAAGCTTTCTTT.

The chain is built from TRBV29-1 and TRBJ2-2; D assignment may be TRBD1 or TRBD2 (5 bases each). CDR3 length: 14 amino acids. Trimming took off 7 bases at V and 0 bases at J, with 12 bases between the two ends. Germline CDR1 is SQVTM and CDR2 is ANQGSEA. This chain's CDR3 is CSAGKDTNTGELFF. DNA for the CDR3: TGCAGCGCCGGGAAGGACACGAACACCGGGGAGCTGTTTTTT.

The chain links TRBV28 to TRBJ1-1; a weak D match, TRBD1 (6 bases). Germline CDR1 and CDR2: MDHEN and SYDVKM. With 7 bases removed from V and 0 bases from J, the gap between germline ends came to 12 bases. This CDR3 is built from 14 residues. For the CDR3, the DNA is TGTGCCAGCATGGGGGCCTTCATGAACACTGAAGCTTTCTTT. Its translation: CASMGAFMNTEAFF.

The chain links TRBV6-5 to TRBJ1-4; D might be TRBD1 (5 bases). V was clipped by 8 bases and J by 6 bases, with 13 bases between them. CDR1 is MNHEY and CDR2 is SVGAGI in the germline V gene. This CDR3 has 13 residues. In nucleotides, the CDR3 is TGTGCCAGCCACCGCTTGGGGGATGAAAAACTGTTTTTT. Protein sequence: CASHRLGDEKLFF.

This chain joins TRBV5-4 and TRBJ2-2, with D perhaps matching TRBD1 (5 bases). The V end was cut by 2 bases, the J end by 2 bases, with 10 bases between. Germline V lookup: CDR1 SGHNT, CDR2 YYREEE (reference sequence). This CDR3 has 15 amino acids. For the CDR3, the DNA is TGTGCCAGCAGCTTAGGGGCCAGTAACACCGGGGAGCTGTTTTTT. Encoded protein: CASSLGASNTGELFF.

The chain employs TRBV27 and TRBJ1-2, with 9 positions matching TRBD1. V shed 1 base and J 5 bases; nucleotides not matched to a gene: 2. This CDR3 is built from 14 residues. CDR1 MNHEY and CDR2 SMNVEV come from the germline V gene (reference sequence). The CDR3 sequence is CASSLLTGGYGYTF. As DNA, the CDR3 is TGTGCCAGCAGTTTATTGACAGGGGGTTATGGCTACACCTTC.

This chain connects TRBV5-1 to TRBJ1-5, with a possible D match to TRBD1 (5 bases). The germline V and J ends were trimmed by 0 bases and 3 bases, with 10 bases remaining between them. CDR1 is SGHRS and CDR2 is YFSETQ in the germline V gene. CDR3 length: 15 amino acids. The CDR3 sequence: CASSLATGSNQPQHF. The CDR3 DNA reads TGCGCCAGCAGCTTGGCAACAGGTTCCAATCAGCCCCAGCATTTT. The entire variable domain, with the rest obtained from reference TRBV5-1 and TRBJ1-5, is as follows: KAGVTQTPRYLIKTRGQQVTLSCSPISGHRSVSWYQQTPGQGLQFLFEYFSETQRNKGNFPGRFSGRQFSNSRSEMNVSTLELGDSALYLCASSLATGSNQPQHFGDGTRLSIL.

The chain links TRBV5-5 to TRBJ1-6; 8 positions match TRBD1. From germline, CDR1 is SGHKS and CDR2 YYEKEE (reference sequence). The V and J ends lost 0 bases and 9 bases, in that order; junction bases with no gene match: 8. The CDR3 is 16 amino acids. The CDR3 sequence is CASSLEGRGLGSPLHF. CDR3 in DNA: TGTGCCAGCAGCTTGGAGGGCAGGGGGCTAGGTTCACCCCTCCACTTT.

V and J are TRBV6-1 and TRBJ2-2, with D possibly matching TRBD1 (5 bases). The CDR3 sequence is 14 residues long. Germline V lookup: CDR1 MNHNS, CDR2 SASEGT. V was cut by 4 bases and J by 4 bases, with 10 bases left in between. The CDR3 sequence: CASSVRTFTGELFF. CDR3 coding DNA: TGTGCCAGCAGTGTCAGGACATTCACCGGGGAGCTGTTTTTT.

V gene TRBV5-5 combines with J gene TRBJ1-1; D is unclear. Germline V gives CDR1 SGHKS, CDR2 YYEKEE (reference sequence). The CDR3 loop spans 14 amino acids. V gave up 3 bases and J gave up 3 bases, with 12 bases separating them. The CDR3 loop is CASSSPGLDTEAFF. The CDR3 region has the DNA TGTGCCAGCAGCTCCCCGGGTTTAGACACTGAAGCTTTCTTT.

V usage is TRBV9 and J usage is TRBJ2-7; D is perhaps TRBD1 (7 bases). The CDR3 has 14 amino acids. Germline CDR1 is SGDLS and CDR2 is YYNGEE. V was cut by 0 bases and J by 7 bases, with 14 bases left in between. This CDR3 is CASSVAQGGGEQYF. CDR3 nucleotides: TGTGCCAGCAGCGTAGCCCAGGGGGGAGGTGAGCAGTACTTC.

The rearrangement links TRBV6-5 to TRBJ2-7; tentatively, D is TRBD1 (6 bases). V was pared by 4 bases and J by 6 bases, with 10 bases between. Germline V gene lookup returns CDR1 MNHEY and CDR2 SVGAGI. The CDR3 is made up of 12 amino acids. The CDR3 DNA is TGTGCCAGCAGTTCACAGGGTACCGAGCAGTACGTC. As protein: CASSSQGTEQYV.